This note documents a single T cell receptor (beta chain) sequence. Its specificity is unknown. Trimming cost V 2 bases and J 2 bases, with 11 bases left between them. Germline V gene sequence: CDR1 LGHNA, CDR2 YNFKEQ. The CDR3 sequence is 15 residues long. PCR was performed a second time for about 7 to 11 cycles using a sample-barcoded 5' primer and a J-beta primer mix. The authors tagged each cDNA molecule using a template-switch adaptor with 12 random nucleotides. TCRdb used MiXCR to reprocess the 5' RACE reads, holding one entry per CDR3 protein. The data show just over 800,000 distinct CDR3 sequences, with less than 80% seen just once and 28% held by the top ten. Donation came from healthy Caucasian individuals in Russia who were aged about 6 to 95. Each sample provided at least 6 micrograms of extracted total RNA. The sample is drawn from a study of blood T cells in healthy people across ages.

Regarding the study as a whole: Age showed a roughly linear inverse relationship with TCR beta diversity per million T cells.

What was sequenced was blood. The clonotype was recovered from a man aged 30-40 years in good health. This rearrangement joins TRBV4-2 to TRBJ2-3; D may be TRBD1 (6 bases). CDR3 bases: TGTGCCAGCAGCCAAAAGGACAGCCCCACAGATACGCAGTATTTT. Translated, it gives CASSQKDSPTDTQYF.